Listed below are T cell receptor beta chains from one sample, sequenced in a study of chemoradiotherapy in HPV16-positive cancers. The assay was immunoSEQ multiplex PCR, and TCRdb's table has in-frame clones only and misses some. The sample has some 19,000 clones, around 85% seen once. This sample comprised blood, obtained from a patient who underwent chemoradiotherapy. These receptors all stem from a human donor with HPV-associated anogenital cancer. CDR3s include the opening cysteine and the closing phenylalanine or tryptophan. D genes are given only for firm matches. Size values are once, few and many counts, or a class for expanded clones, and some rows have none.

>TRBJ1-2|NA|NA|TRBV5-4
TGTGCCAGCAGCTTGGACAGGGATTATGGCTACACCTTC
CASSLDRDYGYTF
>TRBJ1-2|NA|NA|TRBV7-2
TGTGCCAGCAGCTTAGCCCCTGGTGGGAACTATGGCTACACCTTC
CASSLAPGGNYGYTF
>TRBJ2-6|once|NA|TRBV19
TGTGCCAGTAGTATAGGGGGCACGACAGGTTTTAACTCTGGGGCCAACGTCCTGACTTTC
CASSIGGTTGFNSGANVLTF
>TRBJ2-2|NA|NA|TRBV5-4
TGTGCCAGCAGCTTGGGGCAACAGGGGGGGACCGGGGAGCTGTTTTTT
CASSLGQQGGTGELFF
>TRBJ1-3|NA|NA|TRBV4-1
TGCGCCAGCAGTTCTGACAGGGGAAACACCATATATTTT
CASSSDRGNTIYF
>TRBJ2-7|once|NA|TRBV5-5
TGTGCCAGCAGCTTGGGGGTGCACGAGCAGTACTTC
CASSLGVHEQYF
>TRBJ2-3|NA|TRBD2|TRBV7-2
TGTGCCAGCAGCTTAACTAGCGGCACAGATACGCAGTATTTT
CASSLTSGTDTQYF
>TRBJ1-5|once|NA|TRBV7-8
TGTGCCAGCAGCTTAGTGGGGCTGAGCAATCAGCCCCAGCATTTT
CASSLVGLSNQPQHF
>TRBJ2-7|NA|TRBD2|TRBV7-2
TGTGCCAGCAGCCTAGCGGGAGGGCCGGGAGAGCAGTACTTC
CASSLAGGPGEQYF
>TRBJ2-5|NA|TRBD2|TRBV9
TGTGCCAGCAGCGGGTCGGGAGGCGTGGAAGAGACCCAGTACTTC
CASSGSGGVEETQYF
>TRBJ2-2|once|NA|TRBV9
TGTGCCAGCAGCGAGGGGCCCGGGGAGCTGTTTTTT
CASSEGPGELFF
>TRBJ2-7|few|TRBD1|TRBV6-5
TGTGCCAGTGGGGACAGTGAGCAGTACTTC
CASGDSEQYF
>TRBJ1-1|NA|NA|TRBV2
TGTGCCAGCAGCCCCTCGAAGGGTACCTACACTGAAGCTTTCTTT
CASSPSKGTYTEAFF
>TRBJ2-7|NA|NA|TRBV7-9
TGTGCCAGCAGCTCTACCAGTCAGGGGTTTGAGCAGTACTTC
CASSSTSQGFEQYF
>TRBJ1-1|NA|NA|TRBV5-1
TGCGCCAGCAGCTCGGACGGCGGTCCCATGAACACTGAAGCTTTCTTT
CASSSDGGPMNTEAFF
>TRBJ2-1|NA|NA|TRBV9
TGTGCCAGCAGCGTATACGGGGGAAGCTCCTACAATGAGCAGTTCTTC
CASSVYGGSSYNEQFF
>TRBJ1-2|NA|TRBD1|TRBV7-9
TGTGCCAGCAGCTTCCCGTCCCGGGACAGGGAACGGGGCTATGGCTACACCTTC
CASSFPSRDRERGYGYTF
>TRBJ2-5|NA|TRBD2|TRBV4-2
TGTGCCAGCAGCCAGAGCGGGACCCAAGAGACCCAGTACTTC
CASSQSGTQETQYF
>TRBJ1-1|NA|TRBD1|TRBV18
TGTGCCAGCTCACCGCTACAGGGGGGCACTGAAGCTTTCTTT
CASSPLQGGTEAFF
>TRBJ2-7|few|NA|TRBV7-9
TGTGCCAGCAGCCCCCCCAGCGGGCAAAGCTCCTACGAGCAGTACTTC
CASSPPSGQSSYEQYF
>TRBJ2-1|NA|TRBD2|TRBV9
TGTGCCAGCAGCGTAGCTAGCGGATACAATGAGCAGTTCTTC
CASSVASGYNEQFF
>TRBJ1-5|NA|NA|TRBV7-2
TGTGCCAGCAGCTTAGAGGGGAGGGTTAGCAATCAGCCCCAGCATTTT
CASSLEGRVSNQPQHF
>TRBJ2-1|NA|TRBD2|TRBV6-6
TGTGCCAGCAGTTATCGGCTAGCGGGAGAGTGGAGTGAGCAGTTCTTC
CASSYRLAGEWSEQFF
>TRBJ2-7|NA|TRBD1|TRBV7-2
TGTGCCAGCAGCTTAGAGGGGGGACAGGGACGAGAGCAGTACTTC
CASSLEGGQGREQYF
>TRBJ2-3|NA|NA|TRBV6-1
TGTGCCAGCAGTGAATTGGGGACAGATACGCAGTATTTT
CASSELGTDTQYF
>TRBJ2-3|few|NA|TRBV6-4
TGTGCCAGCAGTGACAATAGCGAAGGGACGCAGTATTTT
CASSDNSEGTQYF
>TRBJ2-3|NA|NA|TRBV10-3
TGTGCCATCAGCGTGACAGGGACTCCAGATACGCAGTATTTT
CAISVTGTPDTQYF
>TRBJ2-1|once|TRBD2|TRBV7-2
TGTGCCAGCAGCTTCCTACGCCCTAGCGGGACTTACAATGAGCAGTTCTTC
CASSFLRPSGTYNEQFF
>TRBJ2-5|NA|TRBD1|TRBV5-8
TGTGCCAGCAGCCCCACCGGGACAGGGGGAGAGACCCAGTACTTC
CASSPTGTGGETQYF
>TRBJ1-3|NA|NA|TRBV10-3
TGTGCCATCAGTAGACAGGGAAACACCATATATTTT
CAISRQGNTIYF
>TRBJ2-2|once|TRBD2|TRBV2
TGTGCCAGCAGTGTCCTAGCGGGAGACACCGGGGAGCTGTTTTTT
CASSVLAGDTGELFF
>TRBJ1-5|NA|TRBD1|TRBV6-9
TGTGCCAGCAGTGCCGGACAGGGTGATCAGCCCCAGCATTTT
CASSAGQGDQPQHF
>TRBJ2-1|once|NA|TRBV12-5
TGTGCTAGTGGTTTGAGCGGAAGCTCCTACAATGAGCAGTTCTTC
CASGLSGSSYNEQFF
>TRBJ1-2|NA|TRBD1|TRBV19
TGTGCCAGTAGTAAGATCCCGGGACAGGGGGCGGAATATGGCTACACCTTC
CASSKIPGQGAEYGYTF
>TRBJ1-2|NA|NA|TRBV18
TGTGCCAGCTCACCACGGGGGGACTATGGCTACACCTTC
CASSPRGDYGYTF
>TRBJ2-7|NA|NA|TRBV7-2
TGTGCCAGCAGCTTAGAAGCGGGTGACTACGAGCAGTACTTC
CASSLEAGDYEQYF
>TRBJ2-2|once|TRBD2|TRBV9
TGTGCCAGCAGCGCCGGGACTAGCGCGAACACCGGGGAGCTGTTTTTT
CASSAGTSANTGELFF
>TRBJ1-1|NA|NA|TRBV11-3
TGTGCCAGCAGCTCTGGGGGAGATCGAGCTTTCTTT
CASSSGGDRAFF
>TRBJ1-3|NA|NA|TRBV29-1
TGCAGCGTTGAAACAGGGAAACCCTCTGGAAACACCATATATTTT
CSVETGKPSGNTIYF
>TRBJ2-7|NA|TRBD1|TRBV7-2
TGTGCCAGCAGCTTACCCGGGACAGGGCGGTACGAGCAGTACTTC
CASSLPGTGRYEQYF
>TRBJ2-1|NA|TRBD2|TRBV9
TGTGCCAGCAGCGTGACTAGCGGTTCCTACAATGAGCAGTTCTTC
CASSVTSGSYNEQFF
>TRBJ2-5|NA|TRBD2|TRBV5-4
TGTGCCAGCAGCTTGGACCCAGCGGGGGGGCCGGGCGTGGGGACCCAGTACTTC
CASSLDPAGGPGVGTQYF